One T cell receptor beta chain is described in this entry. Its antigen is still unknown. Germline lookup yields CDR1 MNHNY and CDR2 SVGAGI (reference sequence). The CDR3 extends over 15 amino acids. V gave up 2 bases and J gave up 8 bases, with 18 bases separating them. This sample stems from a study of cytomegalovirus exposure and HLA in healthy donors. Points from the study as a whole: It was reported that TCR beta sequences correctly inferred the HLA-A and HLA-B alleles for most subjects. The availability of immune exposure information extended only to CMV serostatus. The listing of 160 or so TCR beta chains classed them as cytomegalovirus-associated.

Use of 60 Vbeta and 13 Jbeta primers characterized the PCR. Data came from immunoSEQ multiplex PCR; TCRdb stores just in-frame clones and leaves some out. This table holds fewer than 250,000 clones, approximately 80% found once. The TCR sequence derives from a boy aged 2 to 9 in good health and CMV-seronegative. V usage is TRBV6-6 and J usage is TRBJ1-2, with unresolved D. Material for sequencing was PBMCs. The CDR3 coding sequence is TGTGCCAGCAGTTACGCCTACGACATCCCGTCGGGCTACACCTTC. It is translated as CASSYAYDIPSGYTF.